The 29 T cell receptor beta chains listed next were all sequenced from one sample in a study of shared clonotypes between healthy human individuals. Profiled with immunoSEQ multiplex PCR; TCRdb holds only in-frame clones, not every one. The data contain around 2,000,000 clones, approximately 95% of them singletons. Sequencing input: naive CD4+ T cells sorted from blood. Described subset: CD45RA+ positively selected. Every receptor here comes from a man between 18 and 29 years old in good health.

The genes are TRBV4-2 and TRBJ1-5, with 8 bases aligning to TRBD1. The V gene end was trimmed by 2 bases and the J gene end by 1 base; junction bases not matched to a gene: 7. CDR3 length: 17 amino acids. CDR1 and CDR2 (germline): LGHNA, YNFKEQ. The chain's CDR3 is CASSQYRGDSSNQPQHF. CDR3 sequence (DNA): TGTGCCAGCAGCCAATACAGGGGGGATTCGAGCAATCAGCCCCAGCATTTT.

The chain combines TRBV7-2 with TRBJ2-7; 14 bases align to TRBD2. J was trimmed by 0 bases and V by 6 bases; bases with no gene match: 13. CDR1 and CDR2 from the germline V gene are SGHTA and FQGNSA. The CDR3 extends over 19 amino acids. The CDR3 nucleotides read TGTGCCAGCAGTTCGAGGGGACTAGCGGGAGTCGGCCTCTCCTACGAGCAGTACTTC. Protein product: CASSSRGLAGVGLSYEQYF.

Here the CDR3 DNA reads TGTGCCAGCAGTTCGCGACAGGGACCGAACACCGGGGAGCTGTTTTTT. Its translation is CASSSRQGPNTGELFF. This rearrangement joins TRBV27 to TRBJ2-2; 7 positions agree with TRBD1. J was trimmed by 0 bases and V by 4 bases; bases with no gene match: 5. This CDR3 is 16 amino acids long. Germline lookup yields CDR1 MNHEY and CDR2 SMNVEV (reference sequence).

J is TRBJ2-7 and V is TRBV28; 13 bases fit TRBD2. This CDR3 comprises 14 residues. The V and J ends lost 5 bases and 3 bases, in that order; junction bases with no gene match: 1. Germline assignment: CDR1 MDHEN and CDR2 SYDVKM. CDR3 loop: CASSGTSGDYEQYF. The DNA for the CDR3 is TGTGCCAGCAGTGGGACTAGCGGGGACTACGAGCAGTACTTC.

The J gene is TRBJ2-7, the V gene TRBV5-1; 7 bases match TRBD1. The CDR3 totals 15 residues. V was pared by 3 bases and J by 2 bases, with 8 bases of the junction left unmatched. The germline V gene has CDR1 SGHRS and CDR2 YFSETQ. This chain's CDR3 is CASSSRGIFPYEQYF. The DNA for the CDR3 is TGCGCCAGCAGCTCCAGGGGGATATTCCCCTACGAGCAGTACTTC.

The chain combines TRBV5-1 with TRBJ1-2; D unresolved. The V end lost 0 bases, the J end lost 6 bases, and 6 bases lay between the germline ends. CDR3 size: 12 residues. In germline, CDR1 is SGHRS, CDR2 YFSETQ. CDR3 DNA: TGCGCCAGCAGCTTGGGAATCCATGGCTACACCTTC. It translates to CASSLGIHGYTF.

J is TRBJ2-7 and V is TRBV27; 7 nucleotides match TRBD2. The CDR3 sequence is 15 residues long. J gave up 4 bases and V 4 bases, and 10 bases lay outside the gene matches. Germline V lookup: CDR1 MNHEY, CDR2 SMNVEV (reference sequence). The CDR3 protein is CASSSSGGGVYEQYF. In DNA form, the CDR3 reads TGTGCCAGCAGTTCGTCGGGGGGAGGGGTATACGAGCAGTACTTC.

The chain has TRBV4-1 and TRBJ1-4; D remains unclear. Germline CDR1 MGHRA, CDR2 YSYEKL. V was trimmed by 0 bases and J by 0 bases, leaving 14 bases between them. The CDR3 extends over 18 amino acids. The CDR3 loop reads CASSQDGARRTTNEKLFF. The CDR3 bases are TGCGCCAGCAGCCAAGATGGCGCCAGGCGGACAACTAATGAAAAACTGTTTTTT.

The J gene is TRBJ1-2, the V gene TRBV30; a weak D match, TRBD1 (5 bases). Germline lookup yields CDR1 GTSNPN and CDR2 SVGIG (reference sequence). V gave up 4 bases and J gave up 8 bases, with 14 bases separating them. The CDR3 sequence is 12 residues long. CDR3 amino acids: CAWTSWQGGYTF. Written as DNA, the CDR3 is TGTGCCTGGACCTCTTGGCAGGGCGGCTACACCTTC.

Concerning this clone: Distinct nucleotide sequences in the sample also encode this CDR3. The chain has TRBV30 and TRBJ1-5; D call uncertain. The V gene lost 0 bases and the J gene lost 1 base, with 10 bases spanning the gap. The CDR3 length is 15 residues. Germline values: CDR1 GTSNPN, CDR2 SVGIG (reference sequence). The CDR3 DNA reads TGTGCCTGGAGTGTAGGCACAGCCAGCAATCAGCCCCAGCATTTT. This encodes CAWSVGTASNQPQHF.

This chain links TRBV10-3 with TRBJ1-3; D is unresolved. V shed 11 bases and J shed 0 bases, with 17 bases lying between them. This CDR3 has 15 residues. Germline assignment: CDR1 ENHRY and CDR2 SYGVKD. The CDR3 bases are TGTGCCGCCACCGACGGAGGATTCTCTGGAAACACCATATATTTT. Protein: CAATDGGFSGNTIYF.

The chain recombines TRBV6-5 with TRBJ1-2; 8 nucleotides line up with TRBD1. The CDR3 contains 15 residues. From germline, CDR1 is MNHEY and CDR2 SVGAGI. V lost 5 bases and J lost 3; bases outside the gene matches: 8. The CDR3 DNA is TGTGCCAGCAGTCGATCGACAGGGGTGGACTATGGCTACACCTTC. Protein: CASSRSTGVDYGYTF.

For the CDR3, the DNA is TGTGCCAGCAGTTACTCGGAGGTGAACACCGGGGAGCTGTTTTTT. Translated, it gives CASSYSEVNTGELFF. The V and J genes are TRBV6-5 and TRBJ2-2, with a weak D call TRBD2 (5 bases). V shed 0 bases and J shed 1 base, with 6 bases lying between them. This CDR3 has 15 amino acids. Germline assignment: CDR1 MNHEY and CDR2 SVGAGI.

Regarding this clone: The junction does not match germline at one end; this may be a read error. CDR3: CASSSPGRFSYEQYF. In nucleotides, the CDR3 is TGTGCTAGCAGCTCCCCCGGTCGCTTCTCCTACGAGCAGTACTTC. The V gene is TRBV7-7, the J gene TRBJ2-7, with D hard to call. This CDR3 is 15 amino acids long. The germline gives CDR1 SSHAT, CDR2 FNYEAQ (reference sequence).

This chain uses TRBV23-1 with TRBJ1-1, with D possibly matching TRBD1 (5 bases). TRBV23-1 is placed among ORFs of uncertain function. The CDR3 is 16 residues long. V was pared by 0 bases and J by 2 bases, with 13 bases between. CDR3 nucleotides: TGCGCCAGCAGTCAATCGATCAGGGAGGAAAACACTGAAGCTTTCTTT. Translated, it gives CASSQSIREENTEAFF.

The rearrangement links TRBV7-2 to TRBJ1-4; no clear D gene. CDR1 and CDR2 from the germline V gene are SGHTA and FQGNSA. Trimming removed 4 bases from V and 8 bases from J, with 29 bases in between. The CDR3 has 19 residues. CDR3 in amino acids: CASSSLNNPDYLVGEKLFF. The CDR3, as DNA: TGTGCCAGCAGCTCACTCAACAACCCCGACTACCTTGTGGGCGAAAAACTGTTTTTT.

The chain carries TRBV18 and TRBJ2-1, with 11 bases fitting TRBD2. The CDR3 totals 16 residues. CDR1 KGHSH and CDR2 LQKENI come from the germline V gene. With V trimmed by 1 base and J by 7 bases, 6 bases remained unmatched. The CDR3 sequence: CASSPLAGGPGNEQFF. Written as DNA, the CDR3 is TGTGCCAGCTCACCACTAGCGGGAGGGCCTGGGAATGAGCAGTTCTTC.

This clone has only one observation. DNA of the CDR3: TGTGCCATCAGTGAGGAACAGGGCACGGCTAATGAAAAACTGTTTTTT. It translates to CAISEEQGTANEKLFF. The chain couples TRBV10-3 to TRBJ1-4; possibly TRBD1 for D (6 bases). Germline V lookup: CDR1 ENHRY, CDR2 SYGVKD. The CDR3 covers 16 residues. The V end was cut by 2 bases, the J end by 3 bases, with 13 bases between.

In its sample, this clone was seen once. The J gene is TRBJ2-3, the V gene TRBV4-1; D possibly uses TRBD1 or TRBD2 (5 bases each). The CDR3 has 17 residues. The V end was cut by 1 base, the J end by 2 bases, with 16 bases between. Germline CDR1 MGHRA, CDR2 YSYEKL. DNA for the CDR3: TGCGCCAGCAGCCAAGGGTGGCAGGGACCCCTCACAGATACGCAGTATTTT. This sequence encodes CASSQGWQGPLTDTQYF.

The genes are TRBV9 and TRBJ2-7; 8 positions agree with TRBD2. The CDR3 runs to 14 residues. CDR1 and CDR2 (germline): SGDLS, YYNGEE. V was clipped by 4 bases and J by 2 bases; unmatched bases: 5. The DNA of the CDR3 is TGTGCCAGCAGCCCAGGTAGCGGGGCCTACGAGCAGTACTTC. Amino acid sequence: CASSPGSGAYEQYF. Complete variable domain (other parts from reference TRBV9 and TRBJ2-7): DSGVTQTPKHLITATGQRVTLRCSPRSGDLSVYWYQQSLDQGLQFLIQYYNGEERAKGNILERFSAQQFPDLHSELNLSSLELGDSALYFCASSPGSGAYEQYFGPGTRLTVT.

The chain couples TRBV29-1 to TRBJ2-1, with a weak D call TRBD1 (6 bases). Between the trimmed V and J ends, which lost 0 bases and 5 bases, there was a span of 14 bases. Germline CDR1 SQVTM, CDR2 ANQGSEA. The length of the CDR3 is 15 residues. CDR3 protein: CSVEDYRALNNEQFF. The CDR3 DNA sequence: TGCAGCGTTGAAGATTACAGGGCCCTAAACAATGAGCAGTTCTTC.

In regard to this clone: At one end, the junction sequence differs from germline, possibly due to a read error. This sequence joins TRBV6-5 and TRBJ1-1; 7 positions agree with TRBD1. The germline V gene encodes CDR1 MNHEY and CDR2 SVGAGI. The CDR3 consists of 13 residues. The chain's CDR3 is CASSKAGQTILLF. The CDR3 nucleotides are TGTGCCAGCAGTAAAGCGGGACAGACCATCCTGCTCTTT.

This clone was recorded once. This chain's CDR3 is CASSHPGQGVSDTQYF. As DNA, the CDR3 is TGTGCCAGCAGCCATCCGGGACAGGGGGTTTCAGATACGCAGTATTTT. This chain uses TRBV5-4 with TRBJ2-3; 11 nucleotides match TRBD1. V shed 4 bases and J 4 bases; nucleotides not matched to a gene: 8. CDR3 length: 16 residues. Per germline, CDR1 SGHNT and CDR2 YYREEE (reference sequence).

V is TRBV2 and J is TRBJ2-1; the D gene is possibly TRBD2 (5 bases). This CDR3 is built from 14 residues. V was clipped by 5 bases and J by 8 bases, with 16 bases between them. Germline CDR1 is SNHLY and CDR2 is FYNNEI. The CDR3 DNA reads as TGTGCCAGCAGTTGGTCAAGCGGCAGCGATGAGCAGTTCTTC. It encodes CASSWSSGSDEQFF. Drawing the rest from reference TRBV2 and TRBJ2-1, the complete variable domain is EPEVTQTPSHQVTQMGQEVILRCVPISNHLYFYWYRQILGQKVEFLVSFYNNEISEKSEIFDDQFSVERPDGSNFTLKIRSTKLEDSAMYFCASSWSSGSDEQFFGPGTRLTVL.

This clone was detected once. This sample also contains other DNA sequences that code for the same CDR3. The chain is built from TRBV11-2 and TRBJ2-2, with D hard to call. The length of the CDR3 is 14 residues. Germline lookup yields CDR1 SGHAT and CDR2 FQNNGV. V lost 2 bases and J lost 1, with 5 bases in between. This CDR3 reads CASSLTRNTGELFF. The CDR3 DNA sequence: TGTGCCAGCAGCTTAACAAGGAACACCGGGGAGCTGTTTTTT.

The chain has TRBV5-4 and TRBJ1-1, with a weak D call TRBD1 (6 bases). This CDR3 contains 13 residues. V lost 4 bases to trimming and J lost 8 bases, with 15 bases between them. Per the germline V gene, CDR1 is SGHNT and CDR2 is YYREEE (reference sequence). This chain's CDR3 is CASSVSQGLEAFF. The DNA for the CDR3 is TGTGCCAGCAGCGTTTCACAGGGCCTCGAAGCTTTCTTT.

The genes are TRBV2 and TRBJ1-4, with 7 bases fitting TRBD1. With 6 bases clipped from V and 2 bases from J, the junction kept 3 bases outside the gene matches. Germline CDR1 and CDR2: SNHLY and FYNNEI. This CDR3 region has 14 residues. The CDR3 region is CASSLQGTNEKLFF. The CDR3 DNA is TGTGCCAGCAGCTTACAGGGGACTAATGAAAAACTGTTTTTT.

This chain joins TRBV19 and TRBJ2-3; D is ambiguous. Per the germline V gene, CDR1 is LNHDA and CDR2 is SQIVND (reference sequence). Deletions cut 0 bases from V and 3 bases from J, with 13 bases between. This CDR3 contains 16 residues. The CDR3 reads CASSIDRTVNTDTQYF. Here the CDR3 DNA reads TGTGCCAGTAGTATAGATAGAACTGTTAATACAGATACGCAGTATTTT. Full variable domain (missing parts from reference TRBV19 and TRBJ2-3): DGGITQSPKYLFRKEGQNVTLSCEQNLNHDAMYWYRQDPGQGLRLIYYSQIVNDFQKGDIAEGYSVSREKKESFPLTVTSAQKNPTAFYLCASSIDRTVNTDTQYFGPGTRLTVL.

The chain recombines TRBV5-6 with TRBJ2-4, with D perhaps matching TRBD1 (6 bases). This CDR3 spans 14 amino acids. CDR1 is SGHDT and CDR2 is YYEEEE in the germline V gene. Trimming shortened V by 6 bases and J by 7 bases, and 17 bases separated the two germline ends. Here the CDR3 reads CASTIGGPGNIQYF. CDR3 nucleotide sequence: TGTGCCAGCACTATTGGGGGCCCGGGTAACATTCAGTACTTC.